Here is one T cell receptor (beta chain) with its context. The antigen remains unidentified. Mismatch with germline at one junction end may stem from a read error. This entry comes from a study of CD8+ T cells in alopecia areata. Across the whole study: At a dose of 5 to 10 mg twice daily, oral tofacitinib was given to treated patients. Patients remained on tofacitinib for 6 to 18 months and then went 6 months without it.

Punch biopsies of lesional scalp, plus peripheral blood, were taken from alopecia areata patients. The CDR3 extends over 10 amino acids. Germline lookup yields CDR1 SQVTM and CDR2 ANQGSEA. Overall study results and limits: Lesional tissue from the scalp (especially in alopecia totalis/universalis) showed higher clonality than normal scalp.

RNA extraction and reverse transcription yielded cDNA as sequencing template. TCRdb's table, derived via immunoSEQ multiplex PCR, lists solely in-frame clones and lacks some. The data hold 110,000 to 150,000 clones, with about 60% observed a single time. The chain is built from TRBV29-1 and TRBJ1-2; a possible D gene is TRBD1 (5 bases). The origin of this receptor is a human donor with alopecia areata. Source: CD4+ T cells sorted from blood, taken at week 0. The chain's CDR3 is CSVEGDGYTF. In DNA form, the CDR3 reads TGCAGCGTCGAAGGGGATGGCTACACCTTC.